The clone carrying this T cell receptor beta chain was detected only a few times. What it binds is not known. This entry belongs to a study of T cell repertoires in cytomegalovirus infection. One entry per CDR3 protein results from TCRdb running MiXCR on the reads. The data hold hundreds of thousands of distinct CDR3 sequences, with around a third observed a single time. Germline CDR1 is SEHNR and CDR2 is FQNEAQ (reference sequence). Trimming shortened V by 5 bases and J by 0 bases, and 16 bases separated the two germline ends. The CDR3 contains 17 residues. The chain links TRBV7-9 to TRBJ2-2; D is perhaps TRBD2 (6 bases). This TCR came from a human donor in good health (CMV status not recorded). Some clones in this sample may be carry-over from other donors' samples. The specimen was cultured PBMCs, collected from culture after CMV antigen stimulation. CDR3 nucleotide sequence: TGTGCCAGCAGCCCCGAGTACCGGACTACGAACACCGGGGAGCTGTTTTTT. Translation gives CASSPEYRTTNTGELFF.